The clone carrying this TCR beta chain was counted a single time. This specimen comes from a study of OX40 agonist ivuxolimab in advanced cancers. Study details: Among those enrolled, mean age was approximately 62 years (range about 20 to 79) and 82.7% were male.

The CDR3 runs to 16 residues. Germline V gene data show CDR1 as SGHAT and CDR2 as FQNNGV. V was clipped by 4 bases and J by 3 bases; unmatched bases: 9. The assay was immunoSEQ multiplex PCR, and TCRdb's table has in-frame clones only and misses some. The data contain some 60,000 clones, around 93% of them singletons. The receptor was isolated from an adult with an advanced solid tumor such as melanoma, head and neck, liver or kidney cancer. The material sequenced was CD4+ or CD8+ T cells sorted from blood, taken in a trial of the OX40 agonist ivuxolimab. The rearrangement uses TRBV11-2 and TRBJ2-3, with 8 bases matching TRBD1. As DNA, the CDR3 is TGTGCCAGCAGCTCACCGGGACAGGTTGCAACAGATACGCAGTATTTT. It translates to CASSSPGQVATDTQYF.